The clone carrying this TCR beta chain was recorded at least ten times. Its matching antigen is unknown. This sample is drawn from a study of T cells after yellow fever vaccination. Study at large: Preparation used SMART-Seq v4 Ultra Low Input for the low-cell-number fractions. General observations from the study: Only a small proportion of the clonotypes turned up in both the CD4 and the CD8 compartments, likely arising from convergent recombination. Researchers cautioned that FACS-sorted repertoires could harbor abundant clonotypes contaminating from the bulk population.

The authors made TCR cDNA by 5'RACE template switching, adding a universal primer site and UMIs. TCRdb fed the 5' RACE reads into MiXCR, producing one record per CDR3 protein. Here the sample spans approximately 300,000 distinct CDR3 sequences, roughly 8.7% being singletons. The germline V and J ends were trimmed by 7 bases and 1 base, with 12 bases remaining between them. The CDR3 runs to 14 residues. From germline, CDR1 is SGHTA and CDR2 FQGNSA. V and J are TRBV7-2 and TRBJ2-3; either TRBD1 or TRBD2 may supply D (5 bases each). The sequences come from PBMCs, collected on the day of the first yellow fever vaccination. The clonotype was recovered from a young man who received the YFV17D yellow fever vaccine. The CDR3 region is CASILRGGTDTQYF. CDR3 nucleotides: TGTGCCAGCATCTTGAGAGGGGGCACAGATACGCAGTATTTT.